One sample yielded the 10 T cell receptor beta chains listed below, sequenced in a study of Graves' ophthalmopathy and Graves' hyperthyroidism. Scientists amplified the TCR beta CDR3 regions from RNA transcripts. Second-round multiplex PCR followed a first-round RT-PCR using HTBI primers. One entry per CDR3 protein results from TCRdb running MiXCR on the multiplex PCR reads. The data hold roughly 400,000 distinct CDR3 sequences, with 15% to 20% observed a single time. The sequenced sample consisted of peripheral blood. These receptors came from an adult woman with stable Graves' hyperthyroidism.

The rearrangement joins TRBV4-3 to TRBJ2-7; TRBD1 matches at 8 bases. Germline V CDR1 and CDR2: LGHNA, YSLEER. The CDR3 runs to 17 residues. V gave up 0 bases and J gave up 2 bases; unmatched junction bases: 9. CDR3 amino acids: CASSQDLAGGNTYEQYF. The CDR3 region has the DNA TGCGCCAGCAGCCAAGATCTGGCAGGGGGCAATACCTACGAGCAGTACTTC.

The chain is built from TRBV24-1 and TRBJ2-3; D is unclear. CDR1 and CDR2 from the germline V gene are KGHDR and SFDVKD. The CDR3 is 14 amino acids. The V and J ends lost 8 bases and 1 base respectively, with 12 bases between them. The CDR3 nucleotides are TGTGCCACCACACCCGTTGACCGCACAGATACGCAGTATTTT. Its translation is CATTPVDRTDTQYF.

This clonotype was counted many times. This chain connects TRBV28 to TRBJ1-5; D call uncertain. Between the trimmed V and J ends, which lost 10 bases and 3 bases, there was a span of 19 bases. CDR3 length: 15 residues. Per germline, CDR1 MDHEN and CDR2 SYDVKM. The CDR3 DNA reads as TGTGCCACCACCTCGGCTCAGTATAACAATCAGCCCCAGCATTTT. Amino acids: CATTSAQYNNQPQHF.

In its sample, this clonotype was seen many times. The chain's CDR3 is CAWSVPETGYTEAFF. The DNA of the CDR3 is TGTGCCTGGAGTGTACCTGAGACAGGGTATACTGAAGCTTTCTTT. The chain uses TRBV30 and TRBJ1-1; TRBD1 matches 7 bases. With 0 bases clipped from V and 5 bases from J, the junction kept 9 bases outside the gene matches. Germline V gene data show CDR1 as GTSNPN and CDR2 as SVGIG (reference sequence). The CDR3 spans 15 residues.

This clonotype showed up just a few times. V gene TRBV19 combines with J gene TRBJ1-3, with D uncertain. CDR3 length: 15 amino acids. Trimming removed 5 bases at V and 0 bases at J, with 11 bases between. The V gene's germline CDR1 is LNHDA and CDR2 SQIVND (reference sequence). CDR3 nucleotides: TGTGCCAGTAGTCTACGGATGTTCTCTGGAAACACCATATATTTT. Its translation: CASSLRMFSGNTIYF.

This clonotype was seen ten or more times. CDR3 bases: TGTGCCAGCAGTACTCCTTTGGGCGACTCGTCCTACGAGCAGTACTTC. Amino acids: CASSTPLGDSSYEQYF. This chain joins TRBV6-5 and TRBJ2-7; no clear D. The germline V and J ends were trimmed by 5 bases and 1 base, with 18 bases remaining between them. Germline loops: CDR1 MNHEY, CDR2 SVGAGI. The CDR3 runs 16 residues.

Many counts were recorded for this clonotype. One end of the junction does not line up with germline, which may come from a read error. J is TRBJ2-7 and V is TRBV6-1; D unclear. This CDR3 comprises 14 residues. Germline V gene sequence: CDR1 MNHNS, CDR2 SASEGT. In nucleotides, the CDR3 is TGTGCCAGCAGGTCCGAGGTGAGCTCCTACAAGCAGTACTTC. This encodes CASRSEVSSYKQYF.

This clonotype was seen a few times. The chain carries TRBV18 and TRBJ2-7; perhaps TRBD1 as D (6 bases). The CDR3 contains 16 residues. V was clipped by 3 bases and J by 0 bases, with 15 bases between them. The V gene's germline CDR1 is KGHSH and CDR2 LQKENI. Here the CDR3 reads CASSPIPGQPSYEQYF. CDR3 bases: TGTGCCAGCTCACCGATTCCGGGACAACCCTCCTACGAGCAGTACTTC. The whole variable domain, filled in from reference TRBV18 and TRBJ2-7, reads NAGVMQNPRHLVRRRGQEARLRCSPMKGHSHVYWYRQLPEEGLKFMVYLQKENIIDESGMPKERFSAEFPKEGPSILRIQQVVRGDSAAYFCASSPIPGQPSYEQYFGPGTRLTVT.

In its sample, this clonotype was seen many times. CDR3 amino acids: CASSPQQGAGNIQYF. The CDR3 DNA reads as TGCGCCAGCAGCCCACAGCAGGGGGCGGGAAACATTCAGTACTTC. This rearrangement joins TRBV10-2 to TRBJ2-4, with TRBD1 matching over 8 bases. Trimming at V came to 6 bases and at J to 6 bases, leaving 10 bases not matched to a gene. CDR3 length: 15 residues. Per germline, CDR1 WSHSY and CDR2 SAAADI.

This clonotype was seen only a few times. The chain combines TRBV3-1 with TRBJ1-2, with D possibly TRBD1 on 6 matching bases. The length of the CDR3 is 14 residues. V gave up 0 bases and J gave up 6 bases, with 11 bases separating them. Germline CDR1 and CDR2: LGHDT and YNNKEL (reference sequence). Here the CDR3 reads CASSQDRQGNGYTF. The CDR3 DNA reads as TGTGCCAGCAGCCAAGATCGCCAGGGGAATGGCTACACCTTC.